This TCR beta chain was sequenced during a study of T cell responses to AZD1222 COVID-19 vaccine (dated by TCRdb to about 2021). At the level of the whole study: A total of 240 or so trial participants underwent TCR sequencing, of whom 200 to 220 had received two doses of AZD1222 and some 26 had received two doses of the MenACWY control vaccine. Enrollment into the trials was organized by age into subgroups of 18-55, 56-69 and 70-plus years, and those subgroups contained roughly 140, 27 and 60 TCR-sequenced participants, respectively.

The CDR3 regions of human TCRbeta chains were analyzed by immunosequencing. The original methods were these. Repertoire TCRs were matched against a reference library of SARS-CoV-2-specific TCRs generated with the MIRA antigen-specificity platform. Breadth was defined as the fraction of unique TCRs that were SARS-CoV-2-associated. Depth was defined as the fraction of total T cells that were SARS-CoV-2-associated. Using the MIRA data, each spike-specific TCR was mapped to the spike region that the TCR reacts to and placed in a CD4 or CD8 class. Log10-transformed breadth and depth values were compared by one-way ANOVA with Sidak's multiple comparisons tests. The table was pulled from immuneACCESS by TCRdb, which kept in-frame rearrangements only. Such tables lose some clones; where checked, under half of the loss comes from unresolved V genes, and the rest has no known cause. Clonal size and the V and J genes are those of that table, whereas D and trimming came from the DNA. The sample table holds 70,000 to 95,000 clones, of which roughly 91% were seen once. The biggest ten clones account for about 2.6% of the sample.

The sample's time point, from its label and the paper: baseline before first vaccination. Per the publication, the treatment or condition label means: meningococcal conjugate vaccine given as trial control. Samples from vaccinated people were obtained from the UK trials COV001 and COV002, which included a single-blind randomized controlled phase 2/3 trial of AZD1222 (ChAdOx1 nCoV-19) in healthy adults. For TCRbeta chain sequencing, PBMC samples were collected from trial participants at day 0 and at day 28 after the second dose. Remarks on this clone: This receptor's antigen is unknown. Per-base qualities were not stored, and no clone one base away is much larger.

The CDR3, cysteine through phenylalanine, is 13 amino acids long. Kept here is only the CDR3 DNA, which spans 39 bases and is read in frame from base 1. CDR1 DFQATT and CDR2 SNEGSKA were looked up in the germline V gene (reference sequence). Trimmed from V: 3 bases; trimmed from J: 10 bases; junction bases lacking a gene match: 4. Beyond this particular receptor, the publication reports: A significant rise in spike-specific TCR breadth and depth was observed after two AZD1222 doses relative to day 0 and relative to MenACWY recipients. Because no day 14 peak-response samples were available, the repertoires could be characterized only after the peak T cell response. The 56-69-year group was small, and its depth increase did not reach significance, likely because of low power. Most participants were white British and females outnumbered males, and the authors suggested that clonal diversity may have been underestimated. Reportedly, close to half of the unique spike-specific TCRs recognized epitopes lying outside the regions that are mutated in the B.1.351 and B.1.1.7 variants. Only five or six AZD1222 recipients were SARS-CoV-2 seropositive at baseline, limiting conclusions about previously exposed vaccinees. The vaccine-associated CD4 TCRs covered the entire spike protein, and the dominant responses fell in regions 160-218 and 743-854.

This chain is built from TRBV20-1 and TRBJ2-1, with 12 central nucleotides matching TRBD2. The sequence was obtained from an adult in good health. Source: peripheral blood, taken on day 0 of MenACWY control vaccination. The CDR3 reads as follows: CSASLAGGPEQFF. The bases read TGCAGTGCTAGTCTAGCGGGGGGGCCGGAGCAGTTCTTC.